A selection of T cell receptor beta chains follows, all from one sample in a study of blood T cells in healthy people across ages. TCRdb re-called the 5' RACE reads with MiXCR, one entry per CDR3 protein. The sample lists hundreds of thousands of distinct CDR3 sequences, roughly 31% occurring once. Sample: blood. All receptors derive from a woman older than 75 in good health. CDR3s include the opening cysteine and the closing phenylalanine or tryptophan. The D gene is left open where the match is weak. Part of the rows lack a size; the others show once, few, many or a class for expanded clones.

.,TRBV6-6,TRBD1,TRBJ1-3,CASTGLTGASSGNTIYF,TGTGCCAGCACAGGATTGACAGGGGCCTCCTCTGGAAACACCATATATTTT
few,TRBV7-9,.,TRBJ1-1,CASSLGQGGYAFF,TGTGCCAGCAGCTTAGGGCAGGGAGGCTATGCTTTCTTT
many,TRBV29-1,.,TRBJ2-3,CSVSDSPGPTDTQYF,TGCAGCGTTTCGGACAGCCCGGGGCCCACAGATACGCAGTATTTT
many,TRBV2,TRBD1,TRBJ2-5,CASRTGRQETQYF,TGTGCCAGCAGGACAGGGCGGCAAGAGACCCAGTACTTC
many,TRBV20-1,TRBD1,TRBJ1-1,CSATGTGNPRATEAFF,TGCAGTGCTACCGGGACAGGGAATCCAAGGGCCACTGAAGCTTTCTTT
.,TRBV7-9,.,TRBJ2-7,CASSYSANSYRVPYEQYF,TGTGCCAGCAGCTATTCCGCGAATTCATACAGGGTCCCCTACGAGCAGTACTTC
.,TRBV12-3/TRBV12-4,.,TRBJ1-4,CASSFGADEKLFF,TGTGCCAGCAGTTTCGGGGCAGATGAAAAACTGTTTTTT
many,TRBV20-1,TRBD2,TRBJ2-1,CSATVPSGGWGEQFF,TGCAGTGCTACCGTCCCTAGCGGGGGTTGGGGTGAGCAGTTCTTC
few,TRBV29-1,TRBD1,TRBJ2-2,CSAHRGRTTGELFF,TGCAGCGCACACAGGGGGCGAACCACCGGGGAGCTGTTTTTT
many,TRBV12-3/TRBV12-4,TRBD1,TRBJ2-7,CASSIRDRGPGGVEQYF,TGTGCCAGCAGTATCCGGGACAGGGGCCCTGGGGGGGTCGAGCAGTACTTC
many,TRBV29-1,TRBD2,TRBJ2-3,CSVAGLAGGRGDTQYF,TGCAGCGTGGCTGGACTAGCGGGGGGGCGGGGAGATACGCAGTATTTT
many,TRBV20-1,.,TRBJ2-1,CSARDEAGGNEQFF,TGCAGTGCTAGAGATGAAGCCGGGGGCAATGAGCAGTTCTTC
.,TRBV6-1,TRBD2,TRBJ2-1,CASETTSGGEGNEQFF,TGTGCCAGCGAAACAACTAGCGGGGGGGAAGGCAATGAGCAGTTCTTC
.,TRBV3-1,.,TRBJ1-1,CASSQAPGNTEAFF,TGTGCCAGCAGCCAAGCGCCAGGCAACACTGAAGCTTTCTTT
few,TRBV7-2,.,TRBJ2-5,CASSLLIGHEQYF,TGTGCCAGCAGCTTATTGATAGGGCATGAGCAGTACTTC
many,TRBV20-1,TRBD2,TRBJ2-7,CSAASGQSYEQYF,TGCAGTGCTGCTAGCGGGCAATCCTACGAGCAGTACTTC
many,TRBV5-1,TRBD2,TRBJ2-1,CASSLYLAGNNEQFF,TGCGCCAGCAGCTTGTATCTAGCGGGAAACAATGAGCAGTTCTTC
many,TRBV4-2,.,TRBJ1-4,CASSQEEKLFF,TGTGCCAGCAGCCAAGAGGAAAAACTGTTTTTT
many,TRBV7-2,.,TRBJ2-5,CASSSPGGRLVETQYF,TGTGCCAGCAGCTCCCCCGGCGGTAGGCTGGTGGAGACCCAGTACTTC
.,TRBV12-3/TRBV12-4,.,TRBJ2-7,CVSRRDSSYEQYF,TGTGTCAGCAGACGAGACAGCTCCTACGAGCAGTACTTC
many,TRBV9,.,TRBJ2-6,CASSVENSGANVLTF,TGTGCCAGCAGCGTAGAAAACTCTGGGGCCAACGTCCTGACTTTC
.,TRBV24-1,TRBD2,TRBJ2-1,CATSDLWASGGNEQFF,TGTGCCACCAGTGATTTGTGGGCTAGCGGGGGCAATGAGCAGTTCTTC
many,TRBV6-5,TRBD2,TRBJ2-3,CASSYVSGGGDTQYF,TGTGCCAGCAGTTACGTTAGCGGGGGGGGAGATACGCAGTATTTT
many,TRBV4-2,.,TRBJ1-1,CASSQGGNRMNTEAFF,TGTGCCAGCAGCCAAGGGGGCAACAGGATGAACACTGAAGCTTTCTTT
.,TRBV6-5,.,TRBJ2-3,CASSWGGITDTQYF,TGTGCCAGCAGTTGGGGCGGAATCACAGATACGCAGTATTTT
many,TRBV9,TRBD2,TRBJ2-7,CASSVTSSHEQYF,TGTGCCAGCAGCGTGACTAGCAGCCACGAGCAGTACTTC
few,TRBV6-1,.,TRBJ2-7,CASSENQSYEQYF,TGTGCCAGCAGTGAGAACCAGTCCTACGAGCAGTACTTC
few,TRBV7-9,.,TRBJ1-4,CASSPLSGEDEKLFF,TGTGCCAGCAGTCCCCTTTCGGGGGAAGATGAAAAACTGTTTTTT
.,TRBV20-1,.,TRBJ2-3,CSASPIQSLWGVTQYF,TGCAGTGCTAGTCCAATACAGAGCCTTTGGGGGGTTACGCAGTATTTT
.,TRBV20-1,TRBD1,TRBJ2-3,CSARDRDTGGIKADAQYF,TGCAGTGCTAGAGATCGCGATACAGGGGGAATTAAGGCAGATGCGCAGTATTTT
.,TRBV5-4,.,TRBJ2-1,CASTPGEIYNEQFF,TGTGCCAGCACTCCCGGAGAGATCTACAATGAGCAGTTCTTC
.,TRBV29-1,.,TRBJ2-5,CSGGSAKWETQYF,TGCAGCGGCGGCTCGGCAAAGTGGGAGACCCAGTACTTC
.,TRBV11-3,.,TRBJ2-1,CASSLLAIRSYNEQFF,TGTGCCAGCAGCTTACTAGCGATCCGCTCCTACAATGAGCAGTTCTTC
few,TRBV6-5,TRBD2,TRBJ2-7,CASSYSSSGSGEQYF,TGTGCCAGCAGTTACTCGTCTAGCGGGAGCGGAGAGCAGTACTTC
.,TRBV13,.,TRBJ1-2,CASSSQYKGDDGYTF,TGTGCCAGCAGCTCCCAGTATAAGGGGGATGATGGCTACACCTTC
.,TRBV30,TRBD1,TRBJ2-7,CAWSVSGQGGGRYF,TGTGCCTGGAGTGTATCGGGACAGGGAGGTGGTCGGTACTTC
.,TRBV5-1,TRBD1,TRBJ2-3,CASSLGQGITDTQYF,TGCGCCAGCAGCTTGGGACAGGGAATTACAGATACGCAGTATTTT
once,TRBV6-6,TRBD1,TRBJ2-7,CASRFSTGYGEQYF,TGTGCCAGCAGATTCTCGACAGGGTATGGCGAGCAGTACTTC
many,TRBV9,TRBD1,TRBJ2-7,CASSGQGHFSYEQYF,TGTGCCAGCAGTGGACAGGGGCATTTCTCCTACGAGCAGTACTTC
.,TRBV3-1,TRBD2,TRBJ2-3,CASSVMTGTSTDAQYF,TGTGCCAGCAGTGTTATGACCGGGACTAGCACCGATGCGCAGTATTTT
many,TRBV27,.,TRBJ2-5,CASSPRVPAKGRVETQYF,TGTGCCAGCAGTCCTAGGGTACCGGCTAAGGGGCGTGTGGAGACCCAGTACTTC
.,TRBV20-1,TRBD1,TRBJ1-5,CSAGGTGFQNQPQHF,TGCAGTGCCGGCGGGACAGGCTTCCAGAATCAGCCCCAGCATTTT
many,TRBV4-1,.,TRBJ1-1,CASSQDRQELKAGNTEAFF,TGCGCCAGCAGCCAAGATCGGCAGGAGCTTAAGGCGGGTAACACTGAAGCTTTCTTT
many,TRBV5-5,.,TRBJ1-1,CASSHDEIPNTEAFF,TGTGCCAGCAGCCACGATGAGATCCCGAACACTGAAGCTTTCTTT
many,TRBV3-1,.,TRBJ1-1,CASSQTRTNEAFF,TGTGCCAGCAGCCAAACCAGGACGAATGAAGCTTTCTTT
many,TRBV5-6,TRBD1,TRBJ1-2,CASMVGQGANGYTF,TGTGCCAGCATGGTGGGACAGGGGGCAAATGGCTACACCTTC
many,TRBV10-3,TRBD2,TRBJ2-1,CAISGGLAGGPVGLQFF,TGTGCCATCAGTGGGGGACTAGCGGGGGGGCCGGTTGGATTACAGTTCTTC
.,TRBV7-8,TRBD1,TRBJ1-1,CASSSPGTVKAFF,TGTGCCAGCAGCTCACCCGGGACAGTGAAAGCTTTCTTT
once,TRBV29-1,.,TRBJ1-3,CSIGGGQAGNTIYF,TGCAGCATTGGAGGGGGGCAGGCCGGAAACACCATATATTTT
few,TRBV2,.,TRBJ2-5,CASGRDVEETQYF,TGTGCCAGCGGCCGGGACGTCGAAGAGACCCAGTACTTC
few,TRBV4-2,.,TRBJ1-1,CASSQVSSPGDNTEAFF,TGTGCCAGCAGCCAAGTCTCTTCACCAGGAGATAACACTGAAGCTTTCTTT
.,TRBV5-1,.,TRBJ2-7,CASSVRQGYGEQYF,TGCGCCAGCAGCGTACGACAAGGGTATGGCGAGCAGTACTTC
many,TRBV18,.,TRBJ2-5,CASSPRGSGPDGETQYF,TGTGCCAGCTCACCAAGAGGGTCAGGACCCGACGGGGAGACCCAGTACTTC